Below, 26 T cell receptor beta chains from the same sample are listed, as sequenced in a study of tumor T cells in aggressive B-cell lymphoma. Sequenced by immunoSEQ multiplex PCR; TCRdb stores in-frame clones only, minus some. The sample includes roughly 3,200 clones, roughly 66% of them seen just once. The sequenced material came from tumor tissue. These receptors originate from an adult with diffuse large B cell lymphoma.

The rearrangement joins TRBV7-8 to TRBJ2-2; D may be TRBD2 (5 bases). This CDR3 is 16 amino acids long. The ends were cut back, 1 base at V and 1 base at J, with 10 bases in the middle. Per germline, CDR1 SGHVS and CDR2 FQNEAQ. The CDR3 bases are TGTGCCAGCAGCTTAGTGCCAGCGGTGAACACCGGGGAGCTGTTTTTT. Residues: CASSLVPAVNTGELFF.

The chain has TRBV18 and TRBJ2-5, with TRBD1 matching over 9 bases. The CDR3 has 15 residues. The junction had 7 bases not matched to a gene; V was cut back by 3 bases and J by 5 bases. CDR1 KGHSH and CDR2 LQKENI come from the germline V gene. In DNA, the CDR3 is TGTGCCAGCTCACCCGGACAGGGGAGTGCGGAGACCCAGTACTTC. Translating it yields CASSPGQGSAETQYF.

This rearrangement joins TRBV5-1 to TRBJ1-1, with 7 bases fitting TRBD1. The CDR3 sequence is 14 residues long. V dropped 4 bases and J dropped 1; count of bases not matched to a gene: 4. Per germline, CDR1 SGHRS and CDR2 YFSETQ. The CDR3 DNA reads TGCGCCAGCAGCCCACGGACAGGGAACACTGAAGCTTTCTTT. The encoded protein is CASSPRTGNTEAFF.

CDR3 DNA sequence: TGTGCCAGCAGTTTATATGGCGGGAGTTCCTACAATGAGCAGTTCTTC. It encodes CASSLYGGSSYNEQFF. This chain links TRBV27 with TRBJ2-1; 7 bases align to TRBD2. V was pared by 1 base and J by 1 base, with 4 bases of the junction left unmatched. CDR3 length: 16 residues. Germline V gene data show CDR1 as MNHEY and CDR2 as SMNVEV (reference sequence).

The chain recombines TRBV9 with TRBJ2-1; D perhaps matches TRBD2 (5 bases). Trimming stripped 4 bases from V and 7 bases from J, with 21 bases between. The CDR3 totals 16 residues. CDR1 is SGDLS and CDR2 is YYNGEE in the germline V gene. Here the CDR3 DNA reads TGTGCCAGCAGCTTCCGAGGAGGCACCCTCTGGAATGAGCAGTTCTTC. Translated, it gives CASSFRGGTLWNEQFF. The variable domain in full, with the rest retrieved from reference TRBV9 and TRBJ2-1, is DSGVTQTPKHLITATGQRVTLRCSPRSGDLSVYWYQQSLDQGLQFLIQYYNGEERAKGNILERFSAQQFPDLHSELNLSSLELGDSALYFCASSFRGGTLWNEQFFGPGTRLTVL.

The gene calls are TRBV5-4 and TRBJ1-1, with D maybe TRBD1 (5 bases). The CDR3 runs 17 residues. Trimming shortened V by 0 bases and J by 0 bases, and 15 bases separated the two germline ends. Germline CDR1 and CDR2: SGHNT and YYREEE (reference sequence). In DNA form, the CDR3 reads TGTGCCAGCAGCTTGGTTTCAGGGCCTCGAATGAACACTGAAGCTTTCTTT. As protein: CASSLVSGPRMNTEAFF.

DNA for the CDR3: TGTGCCAGCAGTTACTGGACCGAGGGGGAATTGTTTTTT. It translates to CASSYWTEGELFF. The V call is TRBV6-6, the J call TRBJ1-4; perhaps TRBD1 as D (6 bases). Trimming took 1 base from V and 15 from J, leaving 15 bases between them. The V gene's germline CDR1 is MNHNY and CDR2 SVGAGI (reference sequence). CDR3 size: 13 residues.

CDR3: CASSQDWGDTGELFF. DNA of the CDR3: TGCGCCAGCAGCCAAGATTGGGGGGACACCGGGGAGCTGTTTTTT. The gene calls are TRBV4-1 and TRBJ2-2, with a possible D match to TRBD2 (6 bases). Trimming stripped 0 bases from V and 3 bases from J, with 8 bases between. This CDR3 region has 15 residues. Germline values: CDR1 MGHRA, CDR2 YSYEKL.

The chain is built from TRBV27 and TRBJ2-5; the D is unclear. The CDR3 is 13 amino acids. In germline, CDR1 is MNHEY, CDR2 SMNVEV (reference sequence). The V end lost 4 bases, the J end lost 3 bases, and 9 bases lay between the germline ends. The DNA of the CDR3 is TGTGCCAGCAGTTCCCGAGAAAAAGAGACCCAGTACTTC. This sequence encodes CASSSREKETQYF.

The chain recombines TRBV19 with TRBJ1-5; D remains ambiguous. The CDR3 consists of 15 residues. Germline V gene lookup returns CDR1 LNHDA and CDR2 SQIVND (reference sequence). V was cut by 4 bases and J by 3 bases, with 13 bases left in between. CDR3 nucleotide sequence: TGTGCCAGTAGTACCGCCCAGTTAGCCAATCAGCCCCAGCATTTT. Its protein product is CASSTAQLANQPQHF.

This rearrangement joins TRBV19 to TRBJ1-6; 9 nucleotides agree with TRBD1. The CDR3 has 14 residues. Germline values: CDR1 LNHDA, CDR2 SQIVND (reference sequence). The V gene end was trimmed by 6 bases and the J gene end by 12 bases; junction bases not matched to a gene: 9. The CDR3, as DNA: TGTGCCAGTAGAACCGGGACAGGGATTTTACCCCTCCACTTT. Its translation is CASRTGTGILPLHF.

This clone turned up a few times. The rearrangement links TRBV7-8 to TRBJ1-3; tentatively, D is TRBD1 (6 bases). Looked up from germline, CDR1 is SGHVS and CDR2 is FQNEAQ. CDR3 length: 15 amino acids. Trimming pared 5 bases from V and 1 base from J, leaving 12 bases between. The CDR3 DNA is TGTGCCAGCAGCCCAGGACAGTTTTCTGGAAACACCATATATTTT. Protein product: CASSPGQFSGNTIYF. The complete variable domain, with remaining parts taken from reference TRBV7-8 and TRBJ1-3, reads GAGVSQSPRYKVAKRGQDVALRCDPISGHVSLFWYQQALGQGPEFLTYFQNEAQLDKSGLPSDRFFAERPEGSVSTLKIQRTQQEDSAVYLCASSPGQFSGNTIYFGEGSWLTVV.

V usage is TRBV30 and J usage is TRBJ1-1; TRBD1 aligns across 10 bases. Germline assignment: CDR1 GTSNPN and CDR2 SVGIG (reference sequence). The CDR3 is 12 amino acids. J was trimmed by 6 bases and V by 8 bases; bases with no gene match: 6. The DNA of the CDR3 is TGTGCCCAGACAGGGGGCTTATCTGAAGCTTTCTTT. Translation: CAQTGGLSEAFF.

The gene calls are TRBV18 and TRBJ1-5, with no clear D. The CDR3 is 14 residues long. The germline CDR1 and CDR2 sequences are KGHSH and LQKENI. Trimming pared 3 bases from V and 3 bases from J, leaving 9 bases between. The DNA for the CDR3 is TGTGCCAGCTCACCGTTACAGCTCAATCAGCCCCAGCATTTT. Translation gives CASSPLQLNQPQHF. The complete variable domain, with remaining parts taken from reference TRBV18 and TRBJ1-5, reads NAGVMQNPRHLVRRRGQEARLRCSPMKGHSHVYWYRQLPEEGLKFMVYLQKENIIDESGMPKERFSAEFPKEGPSILRIQQVVRGDSAAYFCASSPLQLNQPQHFGDGTRLSIL.

The rearrangement links TRBV6-5 to TRBJ2-3; no firm D call. Trimming stripped 5 bases from V and 2 bases from J, with 8 bases between. The germline V gene has CDR1 MNHEY and CDR2 SVGAGI. This CDR3 has 13 residues. CDR3 DNA: TGTGCCAGCAGTCCCCGTCTCACAGATACGCAGTATTTT. It codes for CASSPRLTDTQYF.

The chain is built from TRBV19 and TRBJ1-1, with a tentative D call TRBD1 (6 bases). The V end was cut by 4 bases, the J end by 7 bases, with 16 bases between. CDR1 LNHDA and CDR2 SQIVND come from the germline V gene (reference sequence). The CDR3 loop spans 14 amino acids. This chain's CDR3 is CASSSDMDRIEAFF. In DNA form, the CDR3 reads TGTGCCAGTAGTAGCGATATGGACAGAATTGAAGCTTTCTTT.

This rearrangement joins TRBV2 to TRBJ1-5; possibly TRBD1 for D (5 bases). V lost 6 bases to trimming and J lost 9 bases, with 15 bases between them. Germline V gene data show CDR1 as SNHLY and CDR2 as FYNNEI. The CDR3 has 13 amino acids. The CDR3 sequence: CASRRGGVSPQHF. The CDR3 bases are TGTGCCAGCAGACGCGGGGGGGTTTCGCCCCAGCATTTT.

This chain uses TRBV10-3 with TRBJ1-5; TRBD1 matches 7 bases. The CDR3 is made up of 14 amino acids. Losses at the gene ends were 4 bases for V and 3 bases for J; bases not matched to a gene: 3. Per germline, CDR1 ENHRY and CDR2 SYGVKD. DNA of the CDR3: TGTGCCATCAGTGGGACAGGCGACAATCAGCCCCAGCATTTT. This translates into CAISGTGDNQPQHF.

The CDR3 nucleotides read TGTGCCACGATAAGGACAGGGGGCAACGAGCAGTACTTC. It codes for CATIRTGGNEQYF. This chain uses TRBV6-5 with TRBJ2-7; 11 nucleotides line up with TRBD1. V lost 10 bases, J lost 5 bases, and 7 bases stayed unmatched. CDR1 is MNHEY, CDR2 SVGAGI, per germline. The CDR3 is 13 residues long.

This clone was counted only a few times. The chain joins TRBV9 to TRBJ2-2; the D gene is possibly TRBD1 (5 bases). Trimming took off 0 bases at V and 1 base at J, with 10 bases between the two ends. CDR3 length: 16 residues. From germline, CDR1 is SGDLS and CDR2 YYNGEE. CDR3 amino acids: CASSVATGWNTGELFF. The DNA of the CDR3 is TGTGCCAGCAGCGTAGCTACAGGATGGAACACCGGGGAGCTGTTTTTT.

The chain couples TRBV28 to TRBJ1-5; 10 nucleotides match TRBD1. The CDR3 contains 15 residues. Germline V gene sequence: CDR1 MDHEN, CDR2 SYDVKM. The V gene end was trimmed by 5 bases and the J gene end by 6 bases; junction bases not matched to a gene: 7. The CDR3 nucleotides are TGTGCCAGCAGTCTGGGGACAGGGGTTGGTCAGCCCCAGCATTTT. Amino acids: CASSLGTGVGQPQHF.

This clone appeared a single time. This rearrangement joins TRBV28 to TRBJ2-7, with 10 bases that match TRBD2. The V gene's germline CDR1 is MDHEN and CDR2 SYDVKM. This CDR3 is 17 amino acids long. The J segment lost 6 bases and the V segment lost 4 bases, leaving 15 bases of the junction unmatched. The CDR3 bases are TGTGCCAGCAGTTCTAGTGGGCTAGCGGGAGATTTGGGCGAGCAGTACTTC. Translation: CASSSSGLAGDLGEQYF.

V gene TRBV7-9 combines with J gene TRBJ2-6; possibly TRBD1 for D (5 bases). V lost 2 bases, J lost 1 base, and 9 bases lay in between. Germline V CDR1 and CDR2: SEHNR, FQNEAQ (reference sequence). The CDR3 is 16 amino acids. DNA of the CDR3: TGTGCCAGCAGCTTAAGGTCAGGGTCTGGGGCCAACGTCCTGACTTTC. This sequence encodes CASSLRSGSGANVLTF. Combining the CDR3 with reference TRBV7-9 and TRBJ2-6 gives the whole variable domain DTGVSQNPRHKITKRGQNVTFRCDPISEHNRLYWYRQTLGQGPEFLTYFQNEAQLEKSRLLSDRFSAERPKGSFSTLEIQRTEQGDSAMYLCASSLRSGSGANVLTFGAGSRLTVL.

V gene TRBV10-3 combines with J gene TRBJ2-7; maybe TRBD2 (6 bases). There are 11 residues in the CDR3. In germline, CDR1 is ENHRY, CDR2 SYGVKD. V was cut by 9 bases and J by 3 bases, with 9 bases left in between. This CDR3 is CAILAGYEQYF. CDR3 sequence (DNA): TGTGCCATACTAGCAGGCTACGAGCAGTACTTC.

The chain uses TRBV18 and TRBJ1-4; no definite D call. The CDR3 spans 15 residues. Germline loops: CDR1 KGHSH, CDR2 LQKENI. Trimming stripped 4 bases from V and 0 bases from J, with 9 bases between. CDR3 protein: CASSRGTATNEKLFF. CDR3 DNA sequence: TGTGCCAGCTCACGCGGAACTGCAACTAATGAAAAACTGTTTTTT.

This clone was seen a single time. The CDR3 nucleotides are TGCGCCAGCAGCCATTTGTCAGGGGCCAACGTCCTGACTTTC. This codes for CASSHLSGANVLTF. V gene TRBV4-3 combines with J gene TRBJ2-6; the D is unclear. V was pared by 3 bases and J by 4 bases, with 7 bases between. The CDR3 loop spans 14 amino acids. Germline V lookup: CDR1 LGHNA, CDR2 YSLEER.